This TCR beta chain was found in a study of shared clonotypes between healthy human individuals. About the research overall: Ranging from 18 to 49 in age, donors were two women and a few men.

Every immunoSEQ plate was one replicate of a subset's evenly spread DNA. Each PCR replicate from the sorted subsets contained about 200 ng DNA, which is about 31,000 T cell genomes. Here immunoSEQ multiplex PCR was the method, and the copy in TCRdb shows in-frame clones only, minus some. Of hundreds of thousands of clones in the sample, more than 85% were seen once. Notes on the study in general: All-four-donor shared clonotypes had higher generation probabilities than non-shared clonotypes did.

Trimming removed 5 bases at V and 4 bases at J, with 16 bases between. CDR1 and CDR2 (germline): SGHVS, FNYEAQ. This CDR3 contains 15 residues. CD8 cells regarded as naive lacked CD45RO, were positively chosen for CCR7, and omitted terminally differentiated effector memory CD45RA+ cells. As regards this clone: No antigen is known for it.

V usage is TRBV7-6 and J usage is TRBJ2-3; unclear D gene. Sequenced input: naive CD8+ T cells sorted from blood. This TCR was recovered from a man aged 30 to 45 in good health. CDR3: CASSRVEDVADTQYF. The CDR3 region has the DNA TGTGCCAGCAGCCGGGTCGAGGATGTGGCAGATACGCAGTATTTT.